Reported below is one T cell receptor beta chain. The antigen is not known. TCRdb itself ran the 5' RACE reads through MiXCR, one entry per CDR3 protein. The data contain roughly 58,000 distinct CDR3 sequences, around 9.5% of them singletons. This specimen belongs to a study of T-cell memory formation after mild COVID-19. Study observations and caveats: Contracting CD4+ clones sat mainly in CM and EM; CD8+ in EMRA. Prior to infection, memory already included some responding clones, suggesting cross-reactive memory joined.

The germline V and J ends were trimmed by 6 bases and 0 bases, with 9 bases remaining between them. There are 13 residues in the CDR3. This receptor was taken from a man aged 18 to 35 who had mild COVID-19 (a few samples of this study predate the infection). Cell type and time point are not known. The chain couples TRBV12-3 or TRBV12-4 to TRBJ2-7; D possibly corresponds to TRBD2 (6 bases). Sequencing was carried out using PBMCs or a T cell subset sorted from them (not recorded which). CDR3 coding DNA: TGTGCCAGCAGGGAGGGAATCTCCTACGAGCAGTACTTC. Protein product: CASREGISYEQYF.